A single sample gave rise to the 23 T cell receptor beta chains below, sequenced in a study of T cells after yellow fever vaccination. Each CDR3 protein gets one entry after TCRdb re-called the 5' RACE reads with MiXCR. The sample has just over 250,000 distinct CDR3 sequences, around 5.2% seen once; the top ten hold less than 3.5%. Sample: CD4+ T cells sorted from PBMCs, taken on the day of the yellow fever booster vaccination. The receptor set was obtained from a man aged 18 to 35 who received the YFV17D yellow fever vaccine.

This clonotype was counted at least ten times. This chain uses TRBV7-9 with TRBJ2-3; 8 bases agree with TRBD2. CDR3 length: 12 amino acids. The V gene's germline CDR1 is SEHNR and CDR2 FQNEAQ (reference sequence). The CDR3 DNA reads as TGTGTGGCTAGCGGGAGCACAGATACGCAGTATTTT. As protein: CVASGSTDTQYF.

This clonotype was counted a single time. V usage is TRBV19 and J usage is TRBJ1-5, with no clear D. V was shortened by 1 base and J by 5 bases, with 9 bases between the two germline ends. The germline V gene has CDR1 LNHDA and CDR2 SQIVND (reference sequence). The CDR3 contains 14 residues. The CDR3 bases are TGTGCCAGTAGTATAGCACAGCCCTATCAGCCCCAGCATTTT. This translates into CASSIAQPYQPQHF.

The sample holds a few counts of this clonotype. The chain has TRBV5-1 and TRBJ2-3, with 11 positions matching TRBD1. V lost 6 bases, J lost 3 bases, and 6 bases stayed unmatched. CDR1 and CDR2 from the germline V gene are SGHRS and YFSETQ. CDR3 length equals 15 residues. The CDR3 sequence: CASTAGTGGTDTQYF. CDR3 nucleotides: TGCGCCAGCACCGCCGGGACAGGGGGGACAGATACGCAGTATTTT.

This clonotype was observed at least ten times. The J gene is TRBJ2-3, the V gene TRBV5-1; 7 bases match TRBD2. The CDR3 contains 15 residues. Losses at the gene ends were 4 bases for V and 3 bases for J; bases not matched to a gene: 8. Germline loops: CDR1 SGHRS, CDR2 YFSETQ. In DNA, the CDR3 is TGCGCCAGCAGCCCCGGACTAGATAGTACAGATACGCAGTATTTT. Amino acid sequence: CASSPGLDSTDTQYF.

V and J are TRBV4-1 and TRBJ2-2, with TRBD1 identical over 9 bases. The CDR3 runs 16 residues. Trimming cost V 2 bases and J 6 bases; bases outside gene matches: 7. Germline CDR1 reads MGHRA; CDR2 reads YSYEKL. The chain's CDR3 is CASSQRTGVSSGELFF. Written as DNA, the CDR3 is TGCGCCAGCAGCCAACGGACAGGGGTTAGCTCCGGGGAGCTGTTTTTT.

This clonotype was recorded at least ten times. V gene TRBV12-3 or TRBV12-4 combines with J gene TRBJ2-5, with 12 positions matching TRBD2. The ends lost 5 bases at V and 9 bases at J; junction bases unmatched: 7. The CDR3 sequence is 14 residues long. The CDR3 sequence: CASSPTSGGLAQYF. The CDR3 DNA reads as TGTGCCAGCAGTCCGACTAGCGGGGGTTTGGCCCAGTACTTC.

The chain combines TRBV2 with TRBJ2-1; no reliable D call. The CDR3 runs to 12 residues. CDR1 SNHLY and CDR2 FYNNEI come from the germline V gene. The germline V and J ends were trimmed by 7 bases and 10 bases, with 14 bases remaining between them. As DNA, the CDR3 is TGTGCCAGCAAGTACCCTGCCCAAGAGCAGTTCTTC. Translation gives CASKYPAQEQFF.

This clonotype occurred many times. This CDR3 is CATQDRDISTIYF. CDR3 nucleotides: TGTGCCACCCAGGACAGGGACATCAGCACCATATATTTT. This chain connects TRBV11-2 to TRBJ1-3, with 8 bases that match TRBD1. V was pared by 10 bases and J by 9 bases, with 11 bases of the junction left unmatched. This CDR3 comprises 13 residues. Germline V gene lookup returns CDR1 SGHAT and CDR2 FQNNGV.

This clonotype showed up just a few times. The genes are TRBV20-1 and TRBJ1-1, with D possibly matching TRBD1 (5 bases). The CDR3 loop spans 12 amino acids. Deletions cut 4 bases from V and 8 bases from J, with 14 bases between. CDR1 DFQATT and CDR2 SNEGSKA come from the germline V gene (reference sequence). CDR3 loop: CSATWQGVEAFF. CDR3 bases: TGCAGTGCTACCTGGCAGGGTGTAGAAGCTTTCTTT.

This clonotype was picked up many times. This rearrangement joins TRBV20-1 to TRBJ1-5; a possible D gene is TRBD1 (6 bases). Germline CDR1 and CDR2: DFQATT and SNEGSKA (reference sequence). The V and J ends lost 6 bases and 3 bases respectively, with 12 bases between them. The CDR3 has 13 amino acids. CDR3 in amino acids: CSATQGHNQPQHF. The CDR3 DNA follows: TGCAGTGCGACACAGGGCCACAATCAGCCCCAGCATTTT.

This clonotype was observed at least ten times. J is TRBJ1-3 and V is TRBV5-1; 7 bases map to TRBD1. Germline CDR1 reads SGHRS; CDR2 reads YFSETQ. After removal of 4 bases from V and 0 bases from J, the junction contained 4 bases not matched to a gene. The CDR3 spans 15 residues. The CDR3 coding sequence is TGCGCCAGCAGCGTGGGACAGAGCTCTGGAAACACCATATATTTT. Protein: CASSVGQSSGNTIYF.

This clonotype was picked up many times. The gene calls are TRBV18 and TRBJ2-3, with 11 bases matching TRBD1. Germline V gene sequence: CDR1 KGHSH, CDR2 LQKENI. The CDR3 is made up of 16 amino acids. V shed 3 bases, J shed 9 bases, and the junction held 11 bases outside the gene matches. The CDR3 protein is CASSPKRTGGEQTQYF. CDR3 DNA sequence: TGTGCCAGCTCACCTAAGAGGACAGGGGGCGAGCAAACGCAGTATTTT.

There are many counts of this clonotype. The rearrangement links TRBV7-3 to TRBJ2-3, with TRBD1 identical over 9 bases. From germline, CDR1 is SGHTA and CDR2 FQGTGA. The V and J ends lost 5 bases and 4 bases, in that order; junction bases with no gene match: 4. The CDR3 length is 14 residues. CDR3 coding DNA: TGTGCCAGCAGCACCAGACAGGGGGCAGATACGCAGTATTTT. Its translation is CASSTRQGADTQYF.

Ten or more counts support this clonotype. The chain carries TRBV5-1 and TRBJ2-7; TRBD2 agrees at 7 bases. With V trimmed by 1 base and J by 5 bases, 6 bases remained unmatched. This CDR3 is 14 amino acids long. Germline V gene sequence: CDR1 SGHRS, CDR2 YFSETQ. This CDR3 is CASSLQSGEDEQYF. The CDR3 nucleotides are TGCGCCAGCAGCTTGCAAAGCGGGGAGGACGAGCAGTACTTC. Together with reference TRBV5-1 and TRBJ2-7, the CDR3 gives the full variable domain: KAGVTQTPRYLIKTRGQQVTLSCSPISGHRSVSWYQQTPGQGLQFLFEYFSETQRNKGNFPGRFSGRQFSNSRSEMNVSTLELGDSALYLCASSLQSGEDEQYFGPGTRLTVT.

The chain has TRBV20-1 and TRBJ2-7, with TRBD2 identical over 11 bases. The CDR3 covers 13 residues. Germline V gives CDR1 DFQATT, CDR2 SNEGSKA (reference sequence). V dropped 1 base and J dropped 4; count of bases not matched to a gene: 0. The CDR3 nucleotides are TGCAGTGCTAGAGGGACTAGCGGGTACGAGCAGTACGTC. Translating gives CSARGTSGYEQYV.

J is TRBJ2-1 and V is TRBV4-1; 7 bases align to TRBD2. Looked up from germline, CDR1 is MGHRA and CDR2 is YSYEKL. This CDR3 is built from 14 residues. The ends lost 5 bases at V and 9 bases at J; junction bases unmatched: 10. CDR3 nucleotides: TGCGCCAGCAGCTACCCCGGGGGGATCGCTGAGCAGTTCTTC. Translated: CASSYPGGIAEQFF.

At least ten counts were recorded for this clonotype. This sequence joins TRBV27 and TRBJ2-5; possibly TRBD1 for D (5 bases). Germline assignment: CDR1 MNHEY and CDR2 SMNVEV (reference sequence). CDR3 size: 14 residues. V was cut by 0 bases and J by 7 bases, with 12 bases left in between. CDR3 protein: CASSLSRATGTQYF. The CDR3 DNA follows: TGTGCCAGCAGTTTATCCAGGGCGACGGGGACCCAGTACTTC.

CDR3 residues: CATGQGYGYTF. The CDR3 DNA is TGTGCCACAGGGCAAGGCTATGGCTACACCTTC. The V call is TRBV2, the J call TRBJ1-2, with a possible D match to TRBD1 (5 bases). The CDR3 is 11 amino acids. CDR1 is SNHLY, CDR2 FYNNEI, per germline. The V and J ends lost 10 bases and 4 bases respectively, with 10 bases between them.

This clonotype appeared a few times. The chain employs TRBV6-6 and TRBJ2-7; 7 bases map to TRBD1. The V gene end was trimmed by 6 bases and the J gene end by 7 bases; junction bases not matched to a gene: 15. The CDR3 spans 15 residues. CDR1 is MNHNY, CDR2 SVGAGI, per germline (reference sequence). DNA for the CDR3: TGTGCCAGCAGCTGGAGGACAGGCGCCGAGTCGGAGCAGTACTTC. Encoded protein: CASSWRTGAESEQYF.

J is TRBJ2-3 and V is TRBV5-4; TRBD2 agrees at 9 bases. J lost 1 base, V lost 0 bases, and 3 bases had no gene match. Germline CDR1 is SGHNT and CDR2 is YYREEE (reference sequence). CDR3 length: 16 residues. For the CDR3, the DNA is TGTGCCAGCAGCTTGGGAGCGGGGGGACGCACAGATACGCAGTATTTT. It is translated as CASSLGAGGRTDTQYF.

This chain links TRBV24-1 with TRBJ1-2; 8 bases line up with TRBD1. The junction had 7 bases not matched to a gene; V was cut back by 4 bases and J by 1 base. Germline V gives CDR1 KGHDR, CDR2 SFDVKD. The CDR3 has 16 amino acids. This chain's CDR3 is CATSDAGTGYNYGYTF. The CDR3 region has the DNA TGTGCCACCAGTGACGCCGGGACAGGTTATAACTATGGCTACACCTTC.

This clonotype appeared a few times. The chain links TRBV6-2 or TRBV6-3 to TRBJ2-3; 8 nucleotides align to TRBD2. The CDR3 spans 16 residues. Germline V gene lookup returns CDR1 MNHEY and CDR2 SVGEGT. The junction had 13 bases not matched to a gene; V was cut back by 7 bases and J by 4 bases. In DNA form, the CDR3 reads TGTGCCAGCATCCATAGAGCGGGGGCCGGCCCAGATACGCAGTATTTT. This sequence encodes CASIHRAGAGPDTQYF.

This clonotype showed up many times. This chain joins TRBV12-3 or TRBV12-4 and TRBJ2-5, with D perhaps TRBD2 (6 bases). Trimming cost V 3 bases and J 2 bases, with 10 bases left between them. The CDR3 has 14 residues. The CDR3 protein is CASSFGGSQETQYF. In DNA, the CDR3 is TGTGCCAGCAGTTTTGGGGGGTCTCAAGAGACCCAGTACTTC.